Shown below are 4 T cell receptor beta chains from a single sample sequenced in a study of T cell responses to AZD1222 COVID-19 vaccine. Using immunoSEQ multiplex PCR, the repertoire was profiled, and TCRdb retains in-frame clones only, with some absent. This sample yields about 180,000 clones, of which about nine tenths are seen a single time; 1.5% to 2% belongs to the top ten. The sample consisted of peripheral blood, taken 28 days after the second AZD1222 dose. All receptors derive from an adult who received the AZD1222 COVID-19 vaccine.

This rearrangement joins TRBV5-6 to TRBJ2-7; no firm D call. Trimming stripped 5 bases from V and 4 bases from J, with 16 bases between. CDR1 SGHDT and CDR2 YYEEEE come from the germline V gene. This CDR3 is 14 amino acids long. The CDR3 bases are TGTGCCAGCAGTCGGTCCTTAGGAACTTACGAGCAGTACTTC. It yields the protein CASSRSLGTYEQYF.

The chain is built from TRBV28 and TRBJ1-6; TRBD1 aligns across 8 bases. Germline V gene lookup returns CDR1 MDHEN and CDR2 SYDVKM. This CDR3 spans 16 amino acids. Trimming cost V 6 bases and J 2 bases; bases outside gene matches: 6. The chain's CDR3 is CASRRGTGPYNSPLHF. CDR3 coding DNA: TGTGCCAGCAGACGTGGGACAGGTCCCTATAATTCACCCCTCCACTTT.

The gene calls are TRBV5-1 and TRBJ1-1, with a tentative D call TRBD1 (6 bases). There are 15 residues in the CDR3. V was trimmed by 3 bases and J by 1 base, leaving 13 bases between them. Looked up from germline, CDR1 is SGHRS and CDR2 is YFSETQ. The CDR3 coding sequence is TGCGCCAGCAGCTGGTCGTTAGGGGGGAACACTGAAGCTTTCTTT. It yields the protein CASSWSLGGNTEAFF.

The chain couples TRBV5-1 to TRBJ2-7; 7 bases fit TRBD1. The CDR3 contains 15 residues. Germline CDR1 SGHRS, CDR2 YFSETQ. J was trimmed by 3 bases and V by 1 base; bases with no gene match: 7. Here the CDR3 reads CASSLFEGAGYEQYF. CDR3 sequence (DNA): TGCGCCAGCAGCTTGTTTGAGGGGGCAGGCTACGAGCAGTACTTC.